These 2 T cell receptor beta chains were all obtained from the same sample, sequenced in a study of beta chain features in type 1 diabetes. The authors reverse transcribed all of the isolated RNA, so sequencing captured expressed TCRB transcripts. Sequencing was performed with immunoSEQ multiplex PCR; in TCRdb, only in-frame clones are kept and a portion is missing. Here the sample spans approximately 250,000 clones, 9.6% being singletons. The sequenced material came from naive CD4+ T cells from blood. The receptor set was obtained from a woman between 18 and 30 years old in good health.

The gene calls are TRBV4-2 and TRBJ2-5; TRBD1 aligns across 7 bases. The J call may be mistaken, given a closer DNA end match to TRBJ2-7. The CDR3 extends over 16 amino acids. The V gene's germline CDR1 is LGHNA and CDR2 YNFKEQ. Here the CDR3 DNA reads TGTGCCAGCAGCCCAGCTTCGGGACAGAGCTCCTACGAGCAGTACTTC. This encodes CASSPASGQSSYEQYF.

This clone was detected only a few times. CDR3 in DNA: TGTGCCACCTCCAACAGAAACTATGGCTACACCTTC. Translated: CATSNRNYGYTF. The chain is built from TRBV5-4 and TRBJ1-2; no firm D call. Germline V gene data show CDR1 as SGHNT and CDR2 as YYREEE (reference sequence). This CDR3 is 12 amino acids long. The V gene lost 9 bases and the J gene lost 2 bases, with 11 bases spanning the gap.